One sample yielded the 20 T cell receptor beta chains listed below, sequenced in a study of T cells in Graves' hyperthyroidism and ophthalmopathy. Amplified TCR beta CDR3 regions came from RNA transcripts. Using the HTBI primer set, a first-round RT-PCR was run on the TCR CDR3. MiXCR, run by TCRdb on the multiplex PCR reads, gives a single entry per CDR3 protein. The sample has some 620,000 distinct CDR3 sequences, around 16% seen once. The sample taken for sequencing was blood. The receptors originated from a woman aged 25 to 39 with Graves' hyperthyroidism.

This clonotype occurred many times. The V gene is TRBV12-3 or TRBV12-4, the J gene TRBJ2-3, with D unclear. Trimming took off 3 bases at V and 1 base at J, with 8 bases between the two ends. This CDR3 region has 14 residues. The CDR3 DNA sequence: TGTGCCAGCAGTTTTAATATAGGCACAGATACGCAGTATTTT. Translating gives CASSFNIGTDTQYF.

V is TRBV20-1 and J is TRBJ2-3; D may be TRBD2 (6 bases). The CDR3 spans 12 residues. Trimming stripped 3 bases from V and 4 bases from J, with 8 bases between. Germline-derived CDR1 and CDR2 are DFQATT and SNEGSKA (reference sequence). CDR3 residues: CSARGGPDTQYF. DNA of the CDR3: TGCAGTGCTAGGGGGGGACCAGATACGCAGTATTTT.

A few counts support this clonotype. The rearrangement uses TRBV6-1 and TRBJ2-7; a possible D gene is TRBD2 (6 bases). This CDR3 region has 15 residues. Germline CDR1 MNHNS, CDR2 SASEGT. Trimming removed 1 base from V and 2 bases from J, with 12 bases in between. This CDR3 reads CASSEDGRPTYEQYF. As DNA, the CDR3 is TGTGCCAGCAGTGAAGATGGGAGGCCGACCTACGAGCAGTACTTC.

The rearrangement links TRBV20-1 to TRBJ2-7; TRBD2 agrees at 7 bases. Losses at the gene ends were 0 bases for V and 1 base for J; bases not matched to a gene: 6. Per germline, CDR1 DFQATT and CDR2 SNEGSKA (reference sequence). This CDR3 spans 15 amino acids. The CDR3, as DNA: TGCAGTGCTAGAGATACTAGCGAAATTTCCTACGAGCAGTACTTC. Translating it yields CSARDTSEISYEQYF.

This clonotype showed up many times. The rearrangement links TRBV11-2 to TRBJ1-5, with D possibly TRBD1 on 5 matching bases. Trimming took off 5 bases at V and 3 bases at J, with 14 bases between the two ends. Germline-derived CDR1 and CDR2 are SGHAT and FQNNGV. CDR3 length: 15 amino acids. CDR3 loop: CASSPGWGFNQPQHF. Written as DNA, the CDR3 is TGTGCCAGCAGCCCCGGTTGGGGGTTCAATCAGCCCCAGCATTTT.

V is TRBV10-2 and J is TRBJ2-3; D call uncertain. Germline values: CDR1 WSHSY, CDR2 SAAADI. The CDR3 has 15 residues. Trimming left V 8 bases short and J 0 bases short, with 15 bases between. In DNA form, the CDR3 reads TGCGCCAGCGAAGAGAGCATTACTAGCACAGATACGCAGTATTTT. The encoded protein is CASEESITSTDTQYF.

This clonotype occurred a few times. This sequence joins TRBV3-1 and TRBJ2-6; 9 bases are a match to TRBD1. The CDR3 has 17 amino acids. With 2 bases clipped from V and 5 bases from J, the junction kept 7 bases outside the gene matches. CDR1 is LGHDT and CDR2 is YNNKEL in the germline V gene (reference sequence). CDR3 region: CASSQQQGALRANVLTF. Here the CDR3 DNA reads TGTGCCAGCAGCCAACAACAGGGGGCGTTGAGGGCCAACGTCCTGACTTTC.

This clonotype has only a few counts. The rearrangement uses TRBV7-9 and TRBJ2-3; 7 positions agree with TRBD1. The V gene's germline CDR1 is SEHNR and CDR2 FQNEAQ (reference sequence). This CDR3 contains 15 residues. V was pared by 4 bases and J by 0 bases, with 4 bases of the junction left unmatched. Written as DNA, the CDR3 is TGTGCCAGCAGCTCCCGGGACAGCAGCACAGATACGCAGTATTTT. It translates to CASSSRDSSTDTQYF.

The V and J genes are TRBV5-1 and TRBJ2-3; 12 nucleotides line up with TRBD2. The CDR3 extends over 15 amino acids. The J segment lost 4 bases and the V segment lost 4 bases, leaving 4 bases of the junction unmatched. Germline V lookup: CDR1 SGHRS, CDR2 YFSETQ. The CDR3 protein is CASSRLAGDPDTQYF. The CDR3 DNA reads as TGCGCCAGCAGCCGACTAGCGGGAGATCCAGATACGCAGTATTTT.

There are many counts of this clonotype. The rearrangement joins TRBV28 to TRBJ1-2, with D possibly TRBD1 on 5 matching bases. Trimming stripped 5 bases from V and 0 bases from J, with 16 bases between. This CDR3 has 16 residues. Germline values: CDR1 MDHEN, CDR2 SYDVKM. The CDR3 region is CASSIFPGRTNYGYTF. The CDR3 nucleotides are TGTGCCAGCAGTATCTTCCCGGGACGGACTAACTATGGCTACACCTTC.

This clonotype was observed at least ten times. The chain couples TRBV2 to TRBJ2-1; D not resolved. V was shortened by 3 bases and J by 4 bases, with 10 bases between the two germline ends. CDR1 is SNHLY, CDR2 FYNNEI, per germline. There are 14 residues in the CDR3. For the CDR3, the DNA is TGTGCCAGCAGTGAGCCGCTTTTATACAATGAGCAGTTCTTC. It specifies CASSEPLLYNEQFF.

This rearrangement joins TRBV7-2 to TRBJ1-5; D may be TRBD1 (5 bases). CDR1 and CDR2 from the germline V gene are SGHTA and FQGNSA. V lost 6 bases, J lost 5 bases, and 11 bases lay in between. The CDR3 extends over 13 amino acids. The CDR3 spells CASRGTGDQPQHF. DNA of the CDR3: TGTGCCAGCAGGGGGACCGGCGATCAGCCCCAGCATTTT.

The chain combines TRBV24-1 with TRBJ2-2; D unresolved. Germline V gene sequence: CDR1 KGHDR, CDR2 SFDVKD. CDR3 length: 15 amino acids. The V end was cut by 1 base, the J end by 4 bases, with 9 bases between. The CDR3 is CATSDFPISTGELFF. CDR3 nucleotides: TGTGCCACCAGTGATTTTCCCATATCCACCGGGGAGCTGTTTTTT.

This clonotype was counted many times. V and J are TRBV6-5 and TRBJ2-7; the match to TRBD2 covers 9 bases. V shed 2 bases, J shed 6 bases, and the junction held 11 bases outside the gene matches. Per the germline V gene, CDR1 is MNHEY and CDR2 is SVGAGI. The CDR3 has 16 residues. CDR3 sequence: CASSYHRSGRVTEQYF. The DNA of the CDR3 is TGTGCCAGCAGTTACCACCGTAGCGGGAGAGTCACCGAGCAGTACTTC.

The table lists this clonotype with many counts. The rearrangement joins TRBV11-2 to TRBJ1-5; D perhaps matches TRBD1 (6 bases). This CDR3 region has 14 residues. The germline V gene encodes CDR1 SGHAT and CDR2 FQNNGV. Trimming cost V 5 bases and J 5 bases, with 13 bases left between them. The chain's CDR3 is CASSPTGSDQPQHF. As DNA, the CDR3 is TGTGCCAGCAGCCCCACAGGGTCGGATCAGCCCCAGCATTTT.

The sample holds many counts of this clonotype. The chain carries TRBV28 and TRBJ1-1; possible D gene TRBD1, 5 bases. Trimming took 7 bases from V and 1 from J, leaving 13 bases between them. Germline CDR1 is MDHEN and CDR2 is SYDVKM. CDR3 length equals 14 residues. CDR3 DNA sequence: TGTGCCAGCACTACTCGGGGGGGGAACACTGAAGCTTTCTTT. Its translation is CASTTRGGNTEAFF.

The CDR3 protein is CASLRSGRNSNLYNEQFF. The CDR3 DNA is TGTGCCAGTCTCCGTAGCGGGAGGAATTCCAATCTCTACAATGAGCAGTTCTTC. This chain connects TRBV19 to TRBJ2-1, with 10 bases matching TRBD2. The CDR3 runs 18 residues. Trimming took 8 bases from V and 3 from J; bases not matched to a gene: 16. Germline CDR1 is LNHDA and CDR2 is SQIVND (reference sequence).

Comment on this clonotype: This may arise from a read error, as a much more abundant clone is one base away. The chain has TRBV6-5 and TRBJ2-2; D gene unclear. V was clipped by 3 bases and J by 1 base, with 9 bases between them. Germline-derived CDR1 and CDR2 are MNHEY and SVGAGI. The CDR3 runs to 15 residues. CDR3 sequence reads: CASSYSKGNTGELFF. The DNA for the CDR3 is TGTGCCAGCAGTTATTCCAAGGGGAACACCGGGGAGCTGTTTTTT.

V usage is TRBV29-1 and J usage is TRBJ1-1; 8 bases match TRBD1. The V segment lost 6 bases and the J segment 0 bases; nucleotides outside the gene matches: 12. This CDR3 is 16 amino acids long. CDR1 and CDR2 from the germline V gene are SQVTM and ANQGSEA. CDR3 residues: CSVATIQGELNTEAFF. The CDR3 DNA is TGCAGCGTCGCTACGATACAGGGGGAGCTGAACACTGAAGCTTTCTTT.

This clonotype was detected ten times or more. The chain joins TRBV2 to TRBJ2-1; maybe TRBD2 (6 bases). CDR3 length: 14 amino acids. V was cut by 0 bases and J by 9 bases, with 12 bases left in between. The germline CDR1 and CDR2 sequences are SNHLY and FYNNEI. DNA for the CDR3: TGTGCCAGCAGTGAAGCGCTTCTGGGGGGTGAGCAGTTCTTC. Residues: CASSEALLGGEQFF. Full variable domain (remainder filled in from reference TRBV2 and TRBJ2-1): EPEVTQTPSHQVTQMGQEVILRCVPISNHLYFYWYRQILGQKVEFLVSFYNNEISEKSEIFDDQFSVERPDGSNFTLKIRSTKLEDSAMYFCASSEALLGGEQFFGPGTRLTVL.